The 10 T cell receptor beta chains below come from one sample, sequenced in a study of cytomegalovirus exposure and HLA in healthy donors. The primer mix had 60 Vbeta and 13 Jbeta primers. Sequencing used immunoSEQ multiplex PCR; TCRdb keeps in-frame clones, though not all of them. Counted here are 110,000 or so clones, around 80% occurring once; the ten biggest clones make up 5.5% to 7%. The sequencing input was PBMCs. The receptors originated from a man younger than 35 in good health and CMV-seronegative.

CDR3 amino acids: CASSFDRGDTIYF. The CDR3 DNA reads as TGTGCCAGCAGTTTTGATAGGGGCGACACCATATATTTT. V is TRBV27 and J is TRBJ1-3; tentative D call: TRBD1 (5 bases). V was trimmed by 3 bases and J by 8 bases, leaving 11 bases between them. In germline, CDR1 is MNHEY, CDR2 SMNVEV (reference sequence). This CDR3 is built from 13 residues.

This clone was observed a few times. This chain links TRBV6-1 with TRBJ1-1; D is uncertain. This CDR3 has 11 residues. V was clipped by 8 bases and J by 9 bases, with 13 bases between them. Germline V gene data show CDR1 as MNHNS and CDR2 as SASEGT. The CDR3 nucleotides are TGTGCCAGCGGCGACGGAGGACAAGCTTTCTTT. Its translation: CASGDGGQAFF.

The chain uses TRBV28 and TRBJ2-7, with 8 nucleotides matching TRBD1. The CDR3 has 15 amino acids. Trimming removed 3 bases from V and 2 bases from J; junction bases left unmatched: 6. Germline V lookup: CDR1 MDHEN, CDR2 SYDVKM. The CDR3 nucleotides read TGTGCCAGCAGTTTTACAGGGGGAAACACCTACGAGCAGTACTTC. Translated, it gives CASSFTGGNTYEQYF.

CDR3 region: CASSLVQGGSYEQYF. The DNA for the CDR3 is TGCGCCAGCAGCTTGGTACAGGGGGGGTCCTACGAGCAGTACTTC. The chain combines TRBV5-1 with TRBJ2-7; a possible D gene is TRBD1 (8 bases). With 0 bases removed from V and 1 base from J, the gap between germline ends came to 11 bases. The CDR3 is made up of 15 amino acids. Germline CDR1 reads SGHRS; CDR2 reads YFSETQ.

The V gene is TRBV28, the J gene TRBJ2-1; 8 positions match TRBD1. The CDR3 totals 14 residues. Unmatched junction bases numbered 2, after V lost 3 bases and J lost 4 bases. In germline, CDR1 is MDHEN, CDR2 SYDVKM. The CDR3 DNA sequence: TGTGCCAGCAGTTTTTACAGGGGGTACAATGAGCAGTTCTTC. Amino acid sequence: CASSFYRGYNEQFF.

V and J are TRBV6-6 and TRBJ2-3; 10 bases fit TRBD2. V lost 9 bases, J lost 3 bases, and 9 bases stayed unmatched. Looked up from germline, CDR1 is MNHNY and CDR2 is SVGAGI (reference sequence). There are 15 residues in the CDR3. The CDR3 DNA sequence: TGTGCCAGGGATTTTAAGCGGGAGGGGACAGATACGCAGTATTTT. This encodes CARDFKREGTDTQYF.

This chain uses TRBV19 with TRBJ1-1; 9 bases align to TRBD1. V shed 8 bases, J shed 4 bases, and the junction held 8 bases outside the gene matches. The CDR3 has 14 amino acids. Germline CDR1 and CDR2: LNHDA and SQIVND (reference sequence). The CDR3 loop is CASSGQGGTTEAFF. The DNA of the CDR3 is TGTGCCAGTTCGGGACAGGGAGGTACCACTGAAGCTTTCTTT.

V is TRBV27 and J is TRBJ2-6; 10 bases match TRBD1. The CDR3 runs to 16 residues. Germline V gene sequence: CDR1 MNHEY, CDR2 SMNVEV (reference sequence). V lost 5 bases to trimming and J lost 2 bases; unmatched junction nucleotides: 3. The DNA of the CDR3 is TGTGCCAGCAGTCGACAGGGGGCGACTGGGGCCAACGTCCTGACTTTC. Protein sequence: CASSRQGATGANVLTF.

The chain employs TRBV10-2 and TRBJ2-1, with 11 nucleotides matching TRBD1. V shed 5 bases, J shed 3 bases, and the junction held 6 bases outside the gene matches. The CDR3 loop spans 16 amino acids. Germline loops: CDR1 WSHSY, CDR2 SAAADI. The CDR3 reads CASSFTGTGGYNEQFF. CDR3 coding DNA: TGCGCCAGCAGTTTCACCGGGACAGGGGGCTACAATGAGCAGTTCTTC.

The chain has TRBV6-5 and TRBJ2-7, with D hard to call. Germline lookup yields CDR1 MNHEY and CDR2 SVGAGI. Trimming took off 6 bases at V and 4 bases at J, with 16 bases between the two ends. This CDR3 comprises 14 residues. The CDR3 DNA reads TGTGCCAGCAGATCGTCGTCAGACGGGTACGAGCAGTACTTC. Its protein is CASRSSSDGYEQYF.